These T cell receptor beta chains were read from a single sample in a study of cytomegalovirus exposure and HLA in healthy donors. Profiling relied on immunoSEQ multiplex PCR, and the TCRdb table lists in-frame clones only, not all of them. This table holds 120,000 or so clones, more than 9% found once. The sample was PBMCs. The receptors come from a woman under 30 in good health and CMV-seropositive. Both conserved end residues are part of each CDR3. The D gene is left open where the match is weak. A row's size may be missing; if present it is once, few, many or a size class.

cdr3_nt cdr3_aa v_call clone_size d_call cdr3_length j_call
TGTGCCAGCAGTTTAGGTCGGTCTGGGGAGCTGTTTTTT CASSLGRSGELFF TRBV27 NA NA 13 TRBJ2-2
TGTGCCAGCAGCTCAAGTAGCGGGACCTACGAGCAGTACTTC CASSSSSGTYEQYF TRBV5-4 NA TRBD2 14 TRBJ2-7
TGTGCCAGCGGAGGGCCGGGACAGTTATACAATGAGCAGTTCTTC CASGGPGQLYNEQFF TRBV7-9 NA NA 15 TRBJ2-1
TGTGCCATCAGTGATGGGACTGTCGCGGGTGATGAGCAGTTCTTC CAISDGTVAGDEQFF TRBV10-3 NA NA 15 TRBJ2-1
TGTGCCAGCAGTGGACCGGGACAGTCGCGCTACGAGCAGTACTTC CASSGPGQSRYEQYF TRBV7-9 NA TRBD1 15 TRBJ2-7
TGTGCCAGCAGGTCACACAATATAATGGGCGGCTACACCTTC CASRSHNIMGGYTF TRBV6-5 NA NA 14 TRBJ1-2
TGTGCCAGCTCACAACCTTTCGATAGCCCTCATCTCGAGCAGTACTTC CASSQPFDSPHLEQYF TRBV18 few NA 16 TRBJ2-7
TGCGCCAGCAGCCCATCTACTAGCGGGAGGTCAGATACGCAGTATTTT CASSPSTSGRSDTQYF TRBV5-1 NA TRBD2 16 TRBJ2-3
TGTGCCAGCTCACACCGGGACAGGGGTGAAAAACTGTTTTTT CASSHRDRGEKLFF TRBV18 few TRBD1 14 TRBJ1-4
TGTGCCAGCAGCACCGCCTATATGAACACTGAAGCTTTCTTT CASSTAYMNTEAFF TRBV7-9 NA NA 14 TRBJ1-1
TGCGCCAGCAGCCATACCGACAGTTACGAGCAGTACTTC CASSHTDSYEQYF TRBV4-1 few NA 13 TRBJ2-7
TGTGCCAGCAGCTCCCAACAGGGAACTCAGCCCCAGCATTTT CASSSQQGTQPQHF TRBV28 NA NA 14 TRBJ1-5
TGTGCCAGCAGCTCTAGCGGCCCCTACAATGAGCAGTTCTTC CASSSSGPYNEQFF TRBV11-2 NA TRBD2 14 TRBJ2-1
TGTGCCAGGACAGGGGGCGCAGGTCCTATGAACACTGAAGCTTTCTTT CARTGGAGPMNTEAFF TRBV19 few TRBD1 16 TRBJ1-1
TGTGCCAGCAGCTTAGGAGGGGGCCGCACAGATACGCAGTATTTT CASSLGGGRTDTQYF TRBV7-6 NA TRBD1 15 TRBJ2-3
TGTGCCAGCAGCGTAGGCAATCTAGGGAACACTGAAGCTTTCTTT CASSVGNLGNTEAFF TRBV9 NA NA 15 TRBJ1-1
TGTGCCAGCAGCTTCCGGACAAAGGGATTGGGGGAGCAGTTCTTC CASSFRTKGLGEQFF TRBV13 few NA 15 TRBJ2-1
TGTGCCAGCAGCGTGGGCAGGGGGCGCATAGATACGCAGTATTTT CASSVGRGRIDTQYF TRBV9 NA TRBD1 15 TRBJ2-3
TGTGCCAGTAGTCACGGGACAGGGACTTTTTTGTCCAGCAATCAGCCCCAGCATTTT CASSHGTGTFLSSNQPQHF TRBV19 NA TRBD1 19 TRBJ1-5
TGTGCCACCTCATACACCTGGACTAGCTCCTACGAGCAGTACTTC CATSYTWTSSYEQYF TRBV27 NA TRBD2 15 TRBJ2-7
TGCGCCAGCAGCCTAGCATGGCAGGCGGGGACTGAAGCTTTCTTT CASSLAWQAGTEAFF TRBV4-1 NA NA 15 TRBJ1-1
TGTGCCAGCAGCTTGAGGTTAACAGATACGCAGTATTTT CASSLRLTDTQYF TRBV7-8 few NA 13 TRBJ2-3
TGTGCCAGCAGCCGTCCCCAAGCTTTCTTT CASSRPQAFF TRBV5-8 NA NA 10 TRBJ1-1
TGTGCCAGTCGGGACAGTCCCACAGATACGCAGTATTTT CASRDSPTDTQYF TRBV19 few TRBD1 13 TRBJ2-3
TGTGCCAGCAGTGAAGCCGTGGAGCGCTCCTATAATTCACCCCTCCACTTT CASSEAVERSYNSPLHF TRBV25-1 NA NA 17 TRBJ1-6
TGTGCCAGTACGAGGAGTGTGGCCGGGGAGCTGTTTTTT CASTRSVAGELFF TRBV6-5 NA NA 13 TRBJ2-2
TGTGCCAGCAGCTTCATAACATCCCTGTTTTCGACTGGAAACACCATATATTTT CASSFITSLFSTGNTIYF TRBV7-8 NA NA 18 TRBJ1-3
TGCGCCAGCAGCCTAAACAGGGGTGGAGACTATGGCTACACCTTC CASSLNRGGDYGYTF TRBV4-1 few TRBD1 15 TRBJ1-2
TGTGCCAGCAGCTCAGACTCCGCGGGGCTGGGAAACACCATATATTTT CASSSDSAGLGNTIYF TRBV28 NA NA 16 TRBJ1-3
TGTGCCAGCAGGCCTGGGACAGATTATGGCTACACCTTC CASRPGTDYGYTF TRBV28 few TRBD1 13 TRBJ1-2
TGTGCCAGCAGCGGACAAGCGGGTGCCTACAATGAGCAGTTCTTC CASSGQAGAYNEQFF TRBV5-6 NA NA 15 TRBJ2-1
TGTGCCAGCAGCTCGTACCGGGACTATCTGTACAATGAGCAGTTCTTC CASSSYRDYLYNEQFF TRBV5-8 NA TRBD2 16 TRBJ2-1
TGTGCCAGCAGTTTCACAGGGACTAACTATGGCTACACCTTC CASSFTGTNYGYTF TRBV6-6 NA NA 14 TRBJ1-2
TGTGCCAGCAGCTTCAGGTCAAGCTCCTACGAGCAGTACTTC CASSFRSSSYEQYF TRBV13 few NA 14 TRBJ2-7
TGCGCCAGCAGCCAAGGAGCGGGAGAGCGCTGGGAGACCCAGTACTTC CASSQGAGERWETQYF TRBV4-1 few TRBD2 16 TRBJ2-5
TGTGCCAGCAGCCTCTCTCAGTCTAGCCGAAACGAGCAGTACTTC CASSLSQSSRNEQYF TRBV7-8 NA NA 15 TRBJ2-7
TGTGCCAGCAGCTTAGCATGGGGCGCGGAAGATGGCTACACCTTC CASSLAWGAEDGYTF TRBV7-9 NA NA 15 TRBJ1-2
TGTGCCAGCAGCTTGGGACTTGATTCACCCCTCCACTTT CASSLGLDSPLHF TRBV5-5 NA NA 13 TRBJ1-6
TGTGCCAGCATGGCGGGGCCTGGAAACACCATATATTTT CASMAGPGNTIYF TRBV2 few NA 13 TRBJ1-3
TGTGCCAGCAGCGAACTAGCGGGAGTTAGCTATGAGCAGTTCTTC CASSELAGVSYEQFF TRBV7-3 few TRBD2 15 TRBJ2-1
TGTGCCAGCAGTTTGGCAGGGGGAGAGGGGGCCAACGTCCTGACTTTC CASSLAGGEGANVLTF TRBV28 NA TRBD1 16 TRBJ2-6
TGTGCCAGCAGTTACTCACAGGGGACCCTAAGCACCATATATTTT CASSYSQGTLSTIYF TRBV6-5 few TRBD1 15 TRBJ1-3
TGTGCCAGCAGCCGGGAATCGTATCAGCCCCAGCATTTT CASSRESYQPQHF TRBV27 NA NA 13 TRBJ1-5
TGCGCCAGCAGCCAAGATCGGACTAGCGGGAGGGCGCAGTACTTC CASSQDRTSGRAQYF TRBV4-1 NA TRBD2 15 TRBJ2-7
TGTGCCTGGGGGGGACTGAGGACTAGCGGGACGGGAGATACGCAGTATTTT CAWGGLRTSGTGDTQYF TRBV30 NA TRBD2 17 TRBJ2-3
TGCGCCAGCAGCCACAAGACTAGCGGGAGTTGGGAGCAGTACTTC CASSHKTSGSWEQYF TRBV4-1 few TRBD2 15 TRBJ2-5
TGTGCCAGCAGTTTCCGGGGGGTCTACGAGCAGTACTTC CASSFRGVYEQYF TRBV28 NA TRBD2 13 TRBJ2-7
TGTGCCAGTAACCCTGGTGTCTTGGCAGAAGATACGCAGTATTTT CASNPGVLAEDTQYF TRBV19 NA NA 15 TRBJ2-3
TGTGCCAGCGAAAAAGGACAGAGGAGGCATGAGCAGTTCTTC CASEKGQRRHEQFF TRBV11-2 NA NA 14 TRBJ2-1
TGTGCCTGGACCAGGACAGAAAGCTCCTACGAGCAGTACTTC CAWTRTESSYEQYF TRBV30 few NA 14 TRBJ2-7
TGCGCCAGCAGCCCGACCGCCATCCCGGGGGAGACCCAGTACTTC CASSPTAIPGETQYF TRBV5-1 NA NA 15 TRBJ2-5
TGCGCCAGCAGCCACCTTGGAGGACAGGTCGAGAATCAGCCCCAGCATTTT CASSHLGGQVENQPQHF TRBV4-1 NA TRBD1 17 TRBJ1-5
TGTGCCAGCTCACCCCTAGAAAACACCGGGGAGCTGTTTTTT CASSPLENTGELFF TRBV18 NA NA 14 TRBJ2-2
TGTGCCAGCAGCGCCCGGGGTAACTACGAGCAGTACTTC CASSARGNYEQYF TRBV2 NA NA 13 TRBJ2-7
TGTGCCAGCAGTTTTTCGCCAGGGATGAGCAATCAGCCCCAGCATTTT CASSFSPGMSNQPQHF TRBV28 NA NA 16 TRBJ1-5
TGTGCCAGCAGCTTAGTAGGGACTAGCGGACAAGAGACCCAGTACTTC CASSLVGTSGQETQYF TRBV11-3 NA TRBD2 16 TRBJ2-5
TGTGCCAGCAGTTACACAGGGTTGGAAGCTTTCTTT CASSYTGLEAFF TRBV6-6 few NA 12 TRBJ1-1
TGTGCCAGCTCACCGATTACGAGCAAAAACATTCAGTACTTC CASSPITSKNIQYF TRBV18 NA NA 14 TRBJ2-4